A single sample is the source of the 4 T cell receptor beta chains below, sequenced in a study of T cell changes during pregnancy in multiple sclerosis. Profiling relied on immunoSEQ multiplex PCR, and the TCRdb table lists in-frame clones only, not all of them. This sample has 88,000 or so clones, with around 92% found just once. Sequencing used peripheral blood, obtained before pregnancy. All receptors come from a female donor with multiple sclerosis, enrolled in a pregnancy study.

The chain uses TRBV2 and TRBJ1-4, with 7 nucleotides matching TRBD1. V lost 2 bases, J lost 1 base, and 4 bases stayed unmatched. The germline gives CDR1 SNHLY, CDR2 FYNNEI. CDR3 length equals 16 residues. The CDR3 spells CASSEYRGLTNEKLFF. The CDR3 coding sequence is TGTGCCAGCAGTGAATACAGGGGATTAACTAATGAAAAACTGTTTTTT.

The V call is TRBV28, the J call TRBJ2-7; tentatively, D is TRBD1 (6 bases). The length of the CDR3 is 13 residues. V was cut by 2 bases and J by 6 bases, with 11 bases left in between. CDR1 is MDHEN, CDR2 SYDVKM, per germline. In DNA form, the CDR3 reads TGTGCCAGCAGTTTAGGAACAGGGACCGAGCAGTACTTC. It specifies CASSLGTGTEQYF. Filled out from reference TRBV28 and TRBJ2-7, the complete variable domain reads DVKVTQSSRYLVKRTGEKVFLECVQDMDHENMFWYRQDPGLGLRLIYFSYDVKMKEKGDIPEGYSVSREKKERFSLILESASTNQTSMYLCASSLGTGTEQYFGPGTRLTVT.

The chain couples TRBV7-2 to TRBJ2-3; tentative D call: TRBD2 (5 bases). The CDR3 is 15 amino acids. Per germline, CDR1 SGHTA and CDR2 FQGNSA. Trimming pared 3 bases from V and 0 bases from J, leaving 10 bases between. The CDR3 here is CASSFAGPSTDTQYF. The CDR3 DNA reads TGTGCCAGCAGCTTCGCGGGCCCCAGCACAGATACGCAGTATTTT.

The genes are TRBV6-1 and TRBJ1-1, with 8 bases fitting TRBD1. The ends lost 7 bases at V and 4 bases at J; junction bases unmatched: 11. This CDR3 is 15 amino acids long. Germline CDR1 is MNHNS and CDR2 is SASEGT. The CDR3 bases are TGTGCCAGCATAAAGCCGCCAACAGGGGGCACTGAAGCTTTCTTT. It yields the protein CASIKPPTGGTEAFF.